This TCR beta chain was observed in a study of response to subunit inactivated influenza vaccine. This CDR3 has 13 amino acids. In germline, CDR1 is KGHSH, CDR2 LQKENI. V was cut by 3 bases and J by 2 bases, with 7 bases left in between. Notes on this clonotype: The conserved phenylalanine or tryptophan is not found at the CDR3 terminus, so this likely reflects a read error.

TCRdb re-called the RT-PCR reads through MiXCR, storing one row per CDR3 protein. The data show about 500,000 distinct CDR3 sequences, about 15% seen once. The chain combines TRBV18 with TRBJ1-1; the D is unclear. Sample: CD4+ T cells sorted from PBMCs, taken about 23 months after vaccination. The receptor was derived from a man between 50 and 69 years old who received an inactivated influenza vaccine. The CDR3: CASSPWGNTEAFL. In DNA form, the CDR3 reads TGTGCCAGCTCACCCTGGGGAAACACTGAAGCTTTCCTT.